What follows are 17 T cell receptor beta chains derived from one specimen sequenced in a study of T cells in Graves' hyperthyroidism and ophthalmopathy. Researchers amplified the TCR beta CDR3 regions from RNA transcripts. A set of HTBI primers served as the primers for a first-round RT-PCR of the TCR CDR3. Using its own MiXCR run on the multiplex PCR reads, TCRdb lists one record per CDR3 protein. The sample records 550,000 to 800,000 distinct CDR3 sequences, less than 20% being singletons. What was sequenced was blood. These TCRs come from a man aged 18 to 30 with Graves' hyperthyroidism.

The rearrangement links TRBV20-1 to TRBJ1-5; D is ambiguous. This CDR3 comprises 14 residues. Germline assignment: CDR1 DFQATT and CDR2 SNEGSKA (reference sequence). The V end was cut by 6 bases, the J end by 2 bases, with 14 bases between. The CDR3 protein is CSARPGGGNQPQHF. CDR3 nucleotides: TGCAGTGCAAGACCCGGAGGTGGCAATCAGCCCCAGCATTTT.

V is TRBV28 and J is TRBJ1-3; no reliable D call. Germline V CDR1 and CDR2: MDHEN, SYDVKM. The CDR3 consists of 13 residues. Trimming stripped 6 bases from V and 7 bases from J, with 13 bases between. CDR3 sequence: CASSRRGPNTIYF. In DNA form, the CDR3 reads TGTGCCAGCAGCCGCCGCGGTCCCAACACCATATATTTT.

For the CDR3, the DNA is TGTGCCAGCAGTCAGTTGAAAGAGACCCAGTACTTC. This encodes CASSQLKETQYF. J is TRBJ2-5 and V is TRBV28; D is ambiguous. Trimming took off 5 bases at V and 3 bases at J, with 7 bases between the two ends. Per the germline V gene, CDR1 is MDHEN and CDR2 is SYDVKM. CDR3 length equals 12 residues.

This clonotype has a handful of counts. V and J are TRBV2 and TRBJ2-2; 7 positions agree with TRBD2. CDR1 and CDR2 from the germline V gene are SNHLY and FYNNEI. The CDR3 is 16 residues long. Trimming took 4 bases from V and 4 from J; bases not matched to a gene: 9. CDR3 region: CASSVRSGEVTGELFF. The CDR3 nucleotides read TGTGCCAGCAGTGTCCGCAGCGGGGAAGTCACCGGGGAGCTGTTTTTT.

This clonotype was counted many times. The V gene is TRBV7-2, the J gene TRBJ2-7; D possibly corresponds to TRBD1 (6 bases). V gave up 5 bases and J gave up 6 bases, with 14 bases separating them. The V gene's germline CDR1 is SGHTA and CDR2 FQGNSA. This CDR3 has 13 amino acids. CDR3 bases: TGTGCCAGCAGCCTCATTAGGGGGTCCGAGCAGTACTTC. It codes for CASSLIRGSEQYF.

This clonotype was recorded at least ten times. The rearrangement uses TRBV6-2 or TRBV6-3 and TRBJ2-3, with 11 bases that match TRBD2. With V trimmed by 1 base and J by 4 bases, 4 bases remained unmatched. There are 16 residues in the CDR3. CDR1 MNHEY and CDR2 SVGEGT come from the germline V gene. The CDR3 DNA is TGTGCCAGCAGTTACTACCTAGCGGGAGGTTCAGATACGCAGTATTTT. Its protein is CASSYYLAGGSDTQYF.

This clonotype has a count of ten or more. This rearrangement joins TRBV18 to TRBJ2-7, with D hard to call. V was cut by 1 base and J by 3 bases, with 7 bases left in between. CDR3 size: 13 residues. Germline CDR1 KGHSH, CDR2 LQKENI. The CDR3 protein is CASSPRQNYEQYF. In nucleotides, the CDR3 is TGTGCCAGCTCACCACGTCAGAACTACGAGCAGTACTTC. The full variable domain, completed using reference TRBV18 and TRBJ2-7, is NAGVMQNPRHLVRRRGQEARLRCSPMKGHSHVYWYRQLPEEGLKFMVYLQKENIIDESGMPKERFSAEFPKEGPSILRIQQVVRGDSAAYFCASSPRQNYEQYFGPGTRLTVT.

Ten or more counts support this clonotype. The chain links TRBV30 to TRBJ1-4; no clear D gene. V was cut by 2 bases and J by 0 bases, with 10 bases left in between. Germline CDR1 and CDR2: GTSNPN and SVGIG (reference sequence). The CDR3 runs 15 residues. The CDR3 reads CAWSRQITTNEKLFF. The DNA for the CDR3 is TGTGCCTGGAGTCGACAAATAACAACTAATGAAAAACTGTTTTTT.

At least ten counts were recorded for this clonotype. The gene calls are TRBV29-1 and TRBJ2-7; unclear D gene. The germline gives CDR1 SQVTM, CDR2 ANQGSEA. V was cut by 7 bases and J by 5 bases, with 15 bases left in between. The CDR3 sequence is 12 residues long. This CDR3 is CSALGPRDEQYF. The CDR3 coding sequence is TGCAGCGCTTTAGGTCCTCGGGACGAGCAGTACTTC.

This clonotype has at least ten counts. The rearrangement uses TRBV7-9 and TRBJ2-7, with 8 bases aligning to TRBD2. CDR3 length equals 13 residues. Germline V lookup: CDR1 SEHNR, CDR2 FQNEAQ (reference sequence). J lost 4 bases, V lost 8 bases, and 7 bases had no gene match. This chain's CDR3 is CASVPTSAYEQYF. The CDR3 nucleotides read TGTGCCAGCGTGCCGACTAGCGCTTACGAGCAGTACTTC.

This clonotype turned up a few times. The chain is built from TRBV4-1 and TRBJ2-1, with 7 bases aligning to TRBD2. V lost 1 base, J lost 0 bases, and 12 bases stayed unmatched. The CDR3 length is 19 residues. Germline V lookup: CDR1 MGHRA, CDR2 YSYEKL. CDR3 bases: TGCGCCAGCAGCCAAGTGTTTACGACTAGCCAAAGCTCCTACAATGAGCAGTTCTTC. This encodes CASSQVFTTSQSSYNEQFF.

The J gene is TRBJ2-7, the V gene TRBV28; no firm D call. CDR3 length equals 14 residues. The V and J ends lost 6 bases and 7 bases respectively, with 19 bases between them. Looked up from germline, CDR1 is MDHEN and CDR2 is SYDVKM. The CDR3 bases are TGTGCCAGCAGAGCATTAGAAGGGCTGAGGGAGCAGTACTTC. Its translation: CASRALEGLREQYF.

The CDR3 DNA reads as TGCAGTGCGGGGAGATTCTCTAGCAATCAGCCCCAGCATTTT. Protein: CSAGRFSSNQPQHF. The rearrangement links TRBV20-1 to TRBJ1-5; D not resolved. Trimming pared 6 bases from V and 0 bases from J, leaving 12 bases between. The V gene's germline CDR1 is DFQATT and CDR2 SNEGSKA (reference sequence). This CDR3 has 14 residues.

This clonotype turned up a few times. This sequence joins TRBV18 and TRBJ2-7; TRBD2 agrees at 11 bases. From germline, CDR1 is KGHSH and CDR2 LQKENI. V lost 5 bases and J lost 4; bases outside the gene matches: 10. The CDR3 has 16 residues. The CDR3 loop reads CASSTALAGDEYEQYF. The CDR3 bases are TGTGCCAGCTCAACCGCACTAGCGGGAGACGAGTACGAGCAGTACTTC.

Many counts were recorded for this clonotype. V is TRBV6-1 and J is TRBJ2-7; D gene unclear. This CDR3 contains 13 residues. Germline CDR1 and CDR2: MNHNS and SASEGT. The V and J ends lost 3 bases and 2 bases respectively, with 8 bases between them. CDR3 DNA sequence: TGTGCCAGCAGTGAGGGGAACCCCTACGAGCAGTACTTC. Translation gives CASSEGNPYEQYF.

This clonotype has ten or more counts. CDR3 bases: TGCAGTGCTATTGGCCCCGAGGGTGAGACCCAGTACTTC. It encodes CSAIGPEGETQYF. The J gene is TRBJ2-5, the V gene TRBV20-1, with a weak D call TRBD2 (5 bases). Looked up from germline, CDR1 is DFQATT and CDR2 is SNEGSKA (reference sequence). V was shortened by 4 bases and J by 5 bases, with 14 bases between the two germline ends. The CDR3 totals 13 residues.

This clonotype was seen repeatedly, ten times or more. V usage is TRBV10-1 and J usage is TRBJ2-7, with 10 bases fitting TRBD2. The CDR3 extends over 16 amino acids. Germline V CDR1 and CDR2: WNHNN, SYGVQD (reference sequence). Trimming cost V 0 bases and J 5 bases; bases outside gene matches: 7. CDR3: CASSESSGRAWDEQYF. The CDR3 DNA is TGCGCCAGCAGTGAGTCGAGCGGGAGGGCCTGGGACGAGCAGTACTTC.